These 26 T cell receptor beta chains share one sample of origin, sequenced in a study of CD8+CD57+ T cells in acquired aplastic anemia. According to the study, genomic DNA was the template for TCR beta VDJ and CDR3 profiling. TCRdb re-called the reads with MiXCR, one entry per CDR3 protein. The sample contains 150,000 to 200,000 distinct CDR3 sequences, 45% to 50% of which appear only once. The patients chosen for sequencing had shown expansion of CD8+CD57+ cells (detected by flow cytometry). Sample: sorted CD4+, CD8+, or CD8+CD57+ T cells (not recorded which) from PBMCs. The receptors originated from a human donor with aplastic anemia.

This clonotype was seen ten or more times. This chain uses TRBV12-3 or TRBV12-4 with TRBJ1-1; 7 bases are shared with TRBD1. The CDR3 is 15 amino acids. Unmatched junction bases numbered 11, after V lost 6 bases and J lost 4 bases. The CDR3 region is CASRTKPGDSTEAFF. CDR3 nucleotides: TGTGCCAGCAGAACGAAGCCCGGGGACAGCACTGAAGCTTTCTTT.

As regards this clonotype: A much larger clone lies a single base off, so this may be a read error. V and J are TRBV10-3 and TRBJ2-7; 7 nucleotides match TRBD1. The J segment lost 1 base and the V segment lost 5 bases, leaving 2 bases of the junction unmatched. The germline V gene encodes CDR1 ENHRY and CDR2 SYGVKD. This CDR3 has 13 amino acids. The chain's CDR3 is CAISPTGSYEQYF. The CDR3 DNA sequence: TGTGCCATCAGTCCGACAGGGTCCTACGAGCAGTACTTC.

The rearrangement links TRBV29-1 to TRBJ1-1; D is unresolved. Trimming removed 1 base at V and 11 bases at J, with 11 bases between. In germline, CDR1 is SQVTM, CDR2 ANQGSEA. This CDR3 region has 11 residues. The CDR3 nucleotides read TGCAGCGTTGAAGTGGGTAGGTGGGCTTTCTTT. This encodes CSVEVGRWAFF. The full variable domain, its missing parts supplied by reference TRBV29-1 and TRBJ1-1, is SAVISQKPSRDICQRGTSLTIQCQVDSQVTMMFWYRQQPGQSLTLIATANQGSEATYESGFVIDKFPISRPNLTFSTLTVSNMSPEDSSIYLCSVEVGRWAFFGQGTRLTVV.

The chain joins TRBV20-1 to TRBJ2-1; D not resolved. V lost 1 base and J lost 8, with 12 bases in between. This CDR3 spans 13 amino acids. Germline-derived CDR1 and CDR2 are DFQATT and SNEGSKA (reference sequence). The DNA of the CDR3 is TGCAGTGCTAGAGCAAAGTTGGACGATGAGCAGTTCTTC. It specifies CSARAKLDDEQFF.

The table lists this clonotype with many counts. The CDR3 region is CASQYTSGGTDTQYF. CDR3 nucleotides: TGTGCCAGCCAATATACTAGCGGAGGCACAGATACGCAGTATTTT. The chain employs TRBV7-9 and TRBJ2-3, with TRBD2 matching over 8 bases. CDR1 is SEHNR and CDR2 is FQNEAQ in the germline V gene (reference sequence). V shed 8 bases, J shed 1 base, and the junction held 8 bases outside the gene matches. The CDR3 runs to 15 residues.

The V and J genes are TRBV20-1 and TRBJ1-6, with unresolved D. V lost 0 bases and J lost 7, with 13 bases in between. There are 15 residues in the CDR3. From germline, CDR1 is DFQATT and CDR2 SNEGSKA (reference sequence). This CDR3 reads CSARDLGFRNSPLHF. The CDR3 coding sequence is TGCAGTGCTAGAGATTTGGGGTTCAGGAATTCACCCCTCCACTTT.

The sample holds a few counts of this clonotype. This chain links TRBV6-5 with TRBJ2-2; 8 nucleotides align to TRBD1. The V and J ends lost 2 bases and 1 base, in that order; junction bases with no gene match: 6. Germline values: CDR1 MNHEY, CDR2 SVGAGI. CDR3 size: 17 residues. CDR3 DNA: TGTGCCAGCAGTTACGGGCCCGGGACAGGGAACACCGGGGAGCTGTTTTTT. It codes for CASSYGPGTGNTGELFF.

The table lists this clonotype with many counts. The V and J genes are TRBV4-1 and TRBJ1-1; D call uncertain. CDR1 is MGHRA and CDR2 is YSYEKL in the germline V gene. This CDR3 is 14 amino acids long. The V and J ends lost 0 bases and 5 bases respectively, with 10 bases between them. CDR3 DNA sequence: TGCGCCAGCAGCCAAGAGCCTCTAGGGACTGAAGCTTTCTTT. Translated: CASSQEPLGTEAFF.

This clonotype was found many times. The V gene is TRBV6-1, the J gene TRBJ2-7; 9 bases match TRBD2. Germline loops: CDR1 MNHNS, CDR2 SASEGT. The CDR3 runs 13 residues. The junction had 3 bases not matched to a gene; V was cut back by 6 bases and J by 3 bases. The CDR3 protein is CASRTSGDYEQYF. The CDR3 region has the DNA TGTGCCAGCAGGACTAGCGGAGACTACGAGCAGTACTTC.

Here the CDR3 reads CSARDLGEPGDLNSPLHF. In DNA form, the CDR3 reads TGCAGTGCTAGAGATCTCGGGGAACCAGGTGATCTGAATTCACCCCTCCACTTT. This chain joins TRBV20-1 and TRBJ1-6; D uncertain. Trimming took 0 bases from V and 7 from J, leaving 22 bases between them. The length of the CDR3 is 18 residues. Germline lookup yields CDR1 DFQATT and CDR2 SNEGSKA (reference sequence).

The rearrangement uses TRBV6-7 and TRBJ2-3, with 12 nucleotides matching TRBD2. TRBV6-7 is known as an ORF, though its function is uncertain. V was pared by 4 bases and J by 2 bases, with 7 bases of the junction left unmatched. This CDR3 contains 17 residues. CDR3 loop: CASSLTSGSHDTDTQYF. CDR3 nucleotide sequence: TGTGCCAGCAGTTTGACTAGCGGGAGTCACGACACAGATACGCAGTATTTT.

The V gene is TRBV29-1, the J gene TRBJ2-6, with D possibly TRBD1 on 5 matching bases. The CDR3 consists of 14 residues. Germline lookup yields CDR1 SQVTM and CDR2 ANQGSEA. V lost 7 bases and J 0 bases, leaving 10 bases between the germline ends. CDR3 sequence (DNA): TGCAGCGCAACAGGCCGCTCTGGGGCCAACGTCCTGACTTTC. Protein sequence: CSATGRSGANVLTF.

The chain has TRBV24-1 and TRBJ2-7, with D perhaps TRBD1 (6 bases). Germline CDR1 KGHDR, CDR2 SFDVKD. CDR3 length: 14 residues. Trimming stripped 1 base from V and 5 bases from J, with 11 bases between. DNA of the CDR3: TGTGCCACCAGTGATTTTTATGGGGGCGACGAGCAGTACTTC. This codes for CATSDFYGGDEQYF.

This sequence joins TRBV29-1 and TRBJ2-3; 13 bases map to TRBD2. CDR1 is SQVTM, CDR2 ANQGSEA, per germline. Losses at the gene ends were 6 bases for V and 6 bases for J; bases not matched to a gene: 15. This CDR3 contains 17 residues. The CDR3 sequence is CSVLLAGGRKRGDTQYF. The CDR3 coding sequence is TGCAGCGTCTTACTAGCGGGGGGGAGGAAGCGCGGCGATACGCAGTATTTT.

This chain connects TRBV11-2 to TRBJ2-5; D gene ambiguous. The CDR3 loop spans 14 amino acids. The V gene's germline CDR1 is SGHAT and CDR2 FQNNGV. V dropped 4 bases and J dropped 4 bases, with 13 bases sitting between them. CDR3 sequence: CASSSLAPGETQYF. The CDR3 DNA reads TGTGCCAGCAGCTCATTAGCTCCGGGAGAGACCCAGTACTTC. Drawing the rest from reference TRBV11-2 and TRBJ2-5, the complete variable domain is EAGVAQSPRYKIIEKRQSVAFWCNPISGHATLYWYQQILGQGPKLLIQFQNNGVVDDSQLPKDRFSAERLKGVDSTLKIQPAKLEDSAVYLCASSSLAPGETQYFGPGTRLLVL.

The sample holds a few counts of this clonotype. The rearrangement links TRBV19 to TRBJ2-3; D uncertain. Trimming left V 3 bases short and J 4 bases short, with 2 bases between. Germline V CDR1 and CDR2: LNHDA, SQIVND (reference sequence). The CDR3 is 11 residues long. The CDR3 spells CASSISDTQYF. In DNA form, the CDR3 reads TGTGCCAGTAGTATTTCAGATACGCAGTATTTT. The variable domain in full, with the rest retrieved from reference TRBV19 and TRBJ2-3, is DGGITQSPKYLFRKEGQNVTLSCEQNLNHDAMYWYRQDPGQGLRLIYYSQIVNDFQKGDIAEGYSVSREKKESFPLTVTSAQKNPTAFYLCASSISDTQYFGPGTRLTVL.

There are a few counts of this clonotype. The chain recombines TRBV30 with TRBJ2-3; TRBD1 matches 8 bases. Germline V lookup: CDR1 GTSNPN, CDR2 SVGIG (reference sequence). This CDR3 has 16 residues. Trimming at V came to 0 bases and at J to 0 bases, leaving 5 bases not matched to a gene. CDR3 sequence: CAWSVLGQGSTDTQYF. The CDR3 coding sequence is TGTGCCTGGAGTGTACTTGGACAGGGTAGCACAGATACGCAGTATTTT.

V and J are TRBV5-5 and TRBJ2-7, with 7 bases matching TRBD2. The J segment lost 0 bases and the V segment lost 1 base, leaving 7 bases of the junction unmatched. Germline loops: CDR1 SGHKS, CDR2 YYEKEE (reference sequence). The CDR3 length is 16 residues. CDR3 sequence (DNA): TGTGCCAGCAGCTTGCAAGGCGGGGGTAGCTCCTACGAGCAGTACTTC. Its translation: CASSLQGGGSSYEQYF.

This chain links TRBV18 with TRBJ1-5; no firm D call. The ends were cut back, 6 bases at V and 5 bases at J, with 11 bases in the middle. The CDR3 extends over 13 amino acids. CDR1 and CDR2 (germline): KGHSH, LQKENI. CDR3 in amino acids: CASSRDQDQPQHF. For the CDR3, the DNA is TGTGCCAGCTCTAGAGACCAGGATCAGCCCCAGCATTTT.

This clonotype was counted ten times or more. The V gene is TRBV7-2, the J gene TRBJ1-2; 8 bases match TRBD1. Trimming took 3 bases from V and 8 from J; bases not matched to a gene: 11. CDR3 length: 15 residues. The germline gives CDR1 SGHTA, CDR2 FQGNSA. CDR3 region: CASSFRDRRKQGYTF. In nucleotides, the CDR3 is TGTGCCAGCAGCTTTCGGGACAGGAGAAAGCAAGGCTACACCTTC.

This clonotype has at least ten counts. The rearrangement links TRBV5-1 to TRBJ2-7; unclear D gene. The germline V gene has CDR1 SGHRS and CDR2 YFSETQ. V lost 0 bases and J lost 5, with 0 bases in between. There are 10 residues in the CDR3. DNA for the CDR3: TGCGCCAGCAGCTTGGACGAGCAGTACTTC. Its translation is CASSLDEQYF.

This clonotype appeared a single time. The CDR3 bases are TGTGCCATCAGTGCGGGAGATACGCAGTATTTT. This codes for CAISAGDTQYF. The chain links TRBV10-3 to TRBJ2-3, with no clear D. Germline CDR1 and CDR2: ENHRY and SYGVKD. The V and J ends lost 4 bases and 5 bases respectively, with 4 bases between them. The CDR3 extends over 11 amino acids.

The chain joins TRBV19 to TRBJ2-5; weak D call: TRBD2 (7 bases). There are 12 residues in the CDR3. The V and J ends lost 11 bases and 1 base respectively, with 11 bases between them. Germline V lookup: CDR1 LNHDA, CDR2 SQIVND (reference sequence). Written as DNA, the CDR3 is TGTGCCCTAGGGGGGGGCCAAGAGACCCAGTACTTC. It yields the protein CALGGGQETQYF.

This clonotype was counted between two and nine times. The rearrangement uses TRBV19 and TRBJ2-7; 9 positions agree with TRBD2. This CDR3 has 13 residues. After removal of 4 bases from V and 5 bases from J, the junction contained 3 bases not matched to a gene. The germline CDR1 and CDR2 sequences are LNHDA and SQIVND (reference sequence). CDR3 amino acids: CASSTSGTDEQYF. In DNA, the CDR3 is TGTGCCAGTAGTACTAGCGGGACAGACGAGCAGTACTTC. The full variable domain, with the rest looked up from reference TRBV19 and TRBJ2-7, is DGGITQSPKYLFRKEGQNVTLSCEQNLNHDAMYWYRQDPGQGLRLIYYSQIVNDFQKGDIAEGYSVSREKKESFPLTVTSAQKNPTAFYLCASSTSGTDEQYFGPGTRLTVT.

This clonotype turned up a few times. The V call is TRBV29-1, the J call TRBJ2-5, with D possibly matching TRBD2 (6 bases). CDR1 and CDR2 (germline): SQVTM, ANQGSEA. The CDR3 runs to 12 residues. V dropped 7 bases and J dropped 5 bases, with 14 bases sitting between them. CDR3 sequence reads: CSGGLSQETQYF. The CDR3 DNA is TGCAGCGGTGGACTATCTCAGGAGACCCAGTACTTC.

The chain is built from TRBV11-1 and TRBJ1-1, with D perhaps matching TRBD1 (6 bases). The germline V gene encodes CDR1 SGHAT and CDR2 FQDESV (reference sequence). Trimming took 5 bases from V and 2 from J, leaving 12 bases between them. This CDR3 has 14 residues. DNA for the CDR3: TGTGCCAGCAGCACCGGGACACCTAACACTGAAGCTTTCTTT. Translated, it gives CASSTGTPNTEAFF. Supplemented by reference TRBV11-1 and TRBJ1-1, the full variable domain reads EAEVAQSPRYKITEKSQAVAFWCDPISGHATLYWYRQILGQGPELLVQFQDESVVDDSQLPKDRFSAERLKGVDSTLKIQPAELGDSAMYLCASSTGTPNTEAFFGQGTRLTVV.